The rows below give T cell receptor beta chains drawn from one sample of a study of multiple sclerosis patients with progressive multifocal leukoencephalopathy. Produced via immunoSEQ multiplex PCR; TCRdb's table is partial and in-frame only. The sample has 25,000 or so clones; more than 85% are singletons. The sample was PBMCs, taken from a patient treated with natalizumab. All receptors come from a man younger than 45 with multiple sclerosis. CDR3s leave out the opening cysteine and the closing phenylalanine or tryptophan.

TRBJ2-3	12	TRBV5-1	ASSGRVAEGTQY
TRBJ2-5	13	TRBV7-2	ASSSEPGRQETQY
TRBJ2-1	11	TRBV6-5	ASSYVGGAEQF
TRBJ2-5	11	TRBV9	ASSGDGRATQY
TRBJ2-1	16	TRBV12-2	ASRLGATGTGHYNEQF
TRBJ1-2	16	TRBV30	AWSVDGIRVIHSYGYT
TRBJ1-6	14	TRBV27	ASSLTLSSYNSPLH
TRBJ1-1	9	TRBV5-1	ASRRDTEAF
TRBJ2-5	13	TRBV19	ASSIGGDYQETQY
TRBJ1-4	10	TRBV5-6	ASSLDPEKLF
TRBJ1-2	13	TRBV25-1	ASSEGWGANYGYT
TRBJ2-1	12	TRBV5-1	ASSLETGRDEQF
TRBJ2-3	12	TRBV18	ASSEGLAGVKQY
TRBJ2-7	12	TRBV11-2	ASRVLAGSYEQY
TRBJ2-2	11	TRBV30	AWSEGVYGELF
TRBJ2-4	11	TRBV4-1	ASSPGTQNIQY
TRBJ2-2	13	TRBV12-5	ASGFWTGLTGELF
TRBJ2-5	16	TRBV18	ASSLRAGGPGYQETQY
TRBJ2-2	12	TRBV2	ASAEGFWTGELF
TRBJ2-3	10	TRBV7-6	ASSQQVDTQY
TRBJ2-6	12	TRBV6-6	ASSFISGANVLT
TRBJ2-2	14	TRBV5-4	ASSLPGTGDTGELF
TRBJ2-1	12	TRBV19	ASGPGGLYNEQF
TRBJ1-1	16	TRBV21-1	ASSKRGQGDLKGTEAF